The 14 T cell receptor beta chains below come from one sample, sequenced in a study of blood T cell repertoires in COVID-19. Libraries were prepared by immunoSEQ multiplex PCR; TCRdb keeps only in-frame clonotypes and omits some of them. The sample lists about 190,000 clones; under 80% were seen once. The source material was peripheral blood. These receptors all come from a woman aged 50 to 60 with acute or convalescent COVID-19.

The CDR3 DNA sequence: TGTGCCAGCAGTTTCGACGGGGAAGAGACCCAGTACTTC. Encoded protein: CASSFDGEETQYF. The chain combines TRBV12-3 or TRBV12-4 with TRBJ2-5; TRBD2 might be the D (5 bases). This CDR3 has 13 amino acids. The V end was cut by 3 bases, the J end by 3 bases, with 8 bases between.

V gene TRBV30 combines with J gene TRBJ1-1, with D maybe TRBD1 (5 bases). Germline V gives CDR1 GTSNPN, CDR2 SVGIG (reference sequence). Between the trimmed V and J ends, which lost 8 bases and 1 base, there was a span of 14 bases. This CDR3 has 13 residues. The CDR3 sequence is CAAGGRWNTEAFF. As DNA, the CDR3 is TGTGCCGCCGGGGGACGGTGGAACACTGAAGCTTTCTTT. Full variable domain (missing parts from reference TRBV30 and TRBJ1-1): SQTIHQWPATLVQPVGSPLSLECTVEGTSNPNLYWYRQAAGRGLQLLFYSVGIGQISSEVPQNLSASRPQDRQFILSSKKLLLSDSGFYLCAAGGRWNTEAFFGQGTRLTVV.

The count of this clone is one. The chain carries TRBV21-1 and TRBJ2-7; the table names TRBD1, a call not compared with the DNA. TRBV21-1 is a documented pseudogene. The CDR3 length is 16 residues. The DNA of the CDR3 is TGTGCCAGCAGCTCCCCCGCGGCAGGGGGGACATGCGAGCAGTACTTC. Amino acids: CASSSPAAGGTCEQYF.

The chain employs TRBV6-1 and TRBJ1-3; TRBD1 is a possible D gene (6 bases). The CDR3 extends over 18 amino acids. Trimming took off 2 bases at V and 0 bases at J, with 17 bases between the two ends. Germline-derived CDR1 and CDR2 are MNHNS and SASEGT. The CDR3 is CASSETLGGQSSGNTIYF. The CDR3 nucleotides read TGTGCCAGCAGTGAAACCCTTGGCGGACAGAGCTCTGGAAACACCATATATTTT.

This clone appeared a few times. The J gene is TRBJ1-1, the V gene TRBV20-1, with a possible D match to TRBD1 (5 bases). Germline V CDR1 and CDR2: DFQATT, SNEGSKA (reference sequence). V dropped 3 bases and J dropped 3 bases, with 5 bases sitting between them. The CDR3 length is 11 residues. This CDR3 is CSASRDTEAFF. CDR3 coding DNA: TGCAGTGCTAGCAGGGACACTGAAGCTTTCTTT.

In this sample, this clone turned up a few times. This chain uses TRBV18 with TRBJ2-1; no definite D call. CDR3 length: 15 amino acids. Trimming left V 3 bases short and J 0 bases short, with 9 bases between. Per germline, CDR1 KGHSH and CDR2 LQKENI. The CDR3 DNA follows: TGTGCCAGCTCACCCCTAGTTTCCTCCTACAATGAGCAGTTCTTC. This encodes CASSPLVSSYNEQFF. Drawing the rest from reference TRBV18 and TRBJ2-1, the complete variable domain is NAGVMQNPRHLVRRRGQEARLRCSPMKGHSHVYWYRQLPEEGLKFMVYLQKENIIDESGMPKERFSAEFPKEGPSILRIQQVVRGDSAAYFCASSPLVSSYNEQFFGPGTRLTVL.

This chain links TRBV19 with TRBJ2-1; TRBD2 matches 7 bases. V gave up 3 bases and J gave up 4 bases; unmatched junction bases: 3. The CDR3 has 14 amino acids. Germline-derived CDR1 and CDR2 are LNHDA and SQIVND (reference sequence). The CDR3 nucleotides are TGTGCCAGTAGTATCAGCGGGGATTACAATGAGCAGTTCTTC. Protein product: CASSISGDYNEQFF.

V is TRBV12-5 and J is TRBJ1-1; 10 nucleotides match TRBD1. CDR1 and CDR2 from the germline V gene are LGHNT and FRNRAP. Trimming took 5 bases from V and 4 from J; bases not matched to a gene: 10. The CDR3 runs 16 residues. CDR3 sequence (DNA): TGTGCTAGTGGTCCCTCCGGGACAGGGGCGAGCACTGAAGCTTTCTTT. Translated, it gives CASGPSGTGASTEAFF.

V gene TRBV18 combines with J gene TRBJ2-1, with 8 nucleotides matching TRBD1. Germline assignment: CDR1 KGHSH and CDR2 LQKENI. The CDR3 has 15 amino acids. The V segment lost 6 bases and the J segment 8 bases; nucleotides outside the gene matches: 12. For the CDR3, the DNA is TGTGCCAGCTCGCCGGGACAGGCTTCGGCGGATGAGCAGTTCTTC. Translating gives CASSPGQASADEQFF. Using reference TRBV18 and TRBJ2-1 for the parts outside the CDR3, the full variable domain is NAGVMQNPRHLVRRRGQEARLRCSPMKGHSHVYWYRQLPEEGLKFMVYLQKENIIDESGMPKERFSAEFPKEGPSILRIQQVVRGDSAAYFCASSPGQASADEQFFGPGTRLTVL.

The chain joins TRBV6-6 to TRBJ1-4, with D perhaps TRBD1 (6 bases). Germline values: CDR1 MNHNY, CDR2 SVGAGI (reference sequence). The CDR3 is made up of 13 amino acids. CDR3 residues: CAGGRGLNEKLFF. In DNA form, the CDR3 reads TGTGCTGGGGGGCGGGGACTAAATGAAAAACTGTTTTTT.

The V gene is TRBV12-5, the J gene TRBJ2-1; D may be TRBD1 (6 bases). The CDR3 consists of 16 residues. The V end was cut by 3 bases, the J end by 7 bases, with 19 bases between. Germline CDR1 reads LGHNT; CDR2 reads FRNRAP. The CDR3 DNA reads TGTGCTAGTGGTTTAGGAGAGCCAGGGGTTAAGAATGAGCAGTTCTTC. Translated, it gives CASGLGEPGVKNEQFF.

CDR3 nucleotides: TGTGCCAGCAGCCCCACTAAGGGGAACTATGGCTACACCTTC. Protein: CASSPTKGNYGYTF. The chain couples TRBV3-1 (or the pseudogene TRBV3-2) to TRBJ1-2; TRBD1 is a possible D gene (5 bases). This CDR3 region has 14 residues. V shed 4 bases and J shed 2 bases, with 11 bases lying between them. The germline V gene has CDR1 LGHDT and CDR2 YNNKEL (reference sequence).

This clone was detected only a few times. The rearrangement joins TRBV5-6 to TRBJ1-2; 10 bases map to TRBD1. Germline CDR1 SGHDT, CDR2 YYEEEE. The CDR3 covers 16 residues. J lost 5 bases, V lost 0 bases, and 7 bases had no gene match. The DNA for the CDR3 is TGTGCCAGCAGCTTGGCCGGGGGACAGGGGATTTATGGCTACACCTTC. Translating gives CASSLAGGQGIYGYTF.

The V gene is TRBV6-1, the J gene TRBJ1-5; TRBD1 matches 7 bases. The V gene end was trimmed by 0 bases and the J gene end by 0 bases; junction bases not matched to a gene: 11. Germline assignment: CDR1 MNHNS and CDR2 SASEGT. The CDR3 sequence is 19 residues long. CDR3 sequence reads: CASSEAPGQSLASNQPQHF. The DNA for the CDR3 is TGTGCCAGCAGTGAAGCACCGGGACAGTCCCTCGCTAGCAATCAGCCCCAGCATTTT.